The 8 T cell receptor beta chains listed next were all sequenced from one sample in a study of human T cells and chemical hapten exposure. MiXCR, applied by TCRdb to the RACE reads, yields one record per CDR3 protein. The sample lists more than 75,000 distinct CDR3 sequences, over 7.5% occurring once. Regarding time point: patch test 2, 6 weeks after DPC sensitization. Treatment described: therapeutic diphenylcyclopropenone sensitization with weekly scalp DPC. Sequencing used whole blood, obtained in connection with sensitization to the hapten diphenylcyclopropenone (DPC). Every receptor here comes from a woman between 40 and 55 years old with alopecia areata. Some clones in this sample may be carry-over from other donors' samples.

This clonotype showed up many times. V and J are TRBV7-2 and TRBJ2-1; D is tentatively TRBD1 or TRBD2 (5 bases each). The CDR3 totals 15 residues. Germline values: CDR1 SGHTA, CDR2 FQGNSA. V lost 2 bases and J lost 8, with 16 bases in between. As DNA, the CDR3 is TGTGCCAGCAGCTTAAGGGGACCCGCTGTGGATGAGCAGTTCTTC. Translating it yields CASSLRGPAVDEQFF.

This clonotype was recorded once. This chain's CDR3 is CASSVAPTPETQYF. CDR3 DNA: TGTGCCAGCAGCGTAGCTCCAACCCCAGAGACCCAGTACTTC. The J gene is TRBJ2-5, the V gene TRBV9, with no clear D. Germline CDR1 SGDLS, CDR2 YYNGEE. CDR3 length: 14 residues. Deletions cut 0 bases from V and 4 bases from J, with 10 bases between.

This clonotype has ten or more counts. The rearrangement joins TRBV5-8 to TRBJ2-3; D is perhaps TRBD2 (6 bases). The CDR3 sequence is 14 residues long. The ends were cut back, 3 bases at V and 8 bases at J, with 16 bases in the middle. Germline-derived CDR1 and CDR2 are SGHTS and YDEGEE. The CDR3 reads CASSSGTPQSTQYF. The CDR3 DNA reads as TGTGCCAGCAGCTCCGGGACTCCCCAAAGTACGCAGTATTTT. The variable domain in full, with the rest retrieved from reference TRBV5-8 and TRBJ2-3, is EAGVTQSPTHLIKTRGQQATLRCSPISGHTSVYWYQQALGLGLQFLLWYDEGEERNRGNFPPRFSGRQFPNYSSELNVNALELEDSALYLCASSSGTPQSTQYFGPGTRLTVL.

The chain combines TRBV28 with TRBJ2-3; either TRBD1 or TRBD2 may supply D (5 bases each). Germline loops: CDR1 MDHEN, CDR2 SYDVKM. The CDR3 is 15 residues long. V shed 3 bases and J shed 2 bases, with 12 bases lying between them. The CDR3 DNA sequence: TGTGCCAGCAGTTTTAACCGGGGCGCCACAGATACGCAGTATTTT. Protein: CASSFNRGATDTQYF.

Many counts were recorded for this clonotype. This chain uses TRBV29-1 with TRBJ1-1, with 7 bases lining up with TRBD1. The CDR3 length is 13 residues. In germline, CDR1 is SQVTM, CDR2 ANQGSEA. CDR3 amino acids: CRADPTGFTEAFF. The CDR3 coding sequence is TGCAGGGCCGACCCGACAGGGTTCACTGAAGCTTTCTTT.

The chain joins TRBV5-1 to TRBJ2-1, with D uncertain. V was shortened by 2 bases and J by 0 bases, with 9 bases between the two germline ends. The CDR3 extends over 15 amino acids. Per the germline V gene, CDR1 is SGHRS and CDR2 is YFSETQ. The CDR3 reads CASSFRPTSYNEQFF. The CDR3 DNA reads TGCGCCAGCAGCTTTAGGCCAACCTCCTACAATGAGCAGTTCTTC.

The sample holds a few counts of this clonotype. The gene calls are TRBV24-1 and TRBJ1-2; 10 bases are a match to TRBD1. Germline assignment: CDR1 KGHDR and CDR2 SFDVKD. CDR3 length equals 14 residues. J gave up 2 bases and V 7 bases, and 3 bases lay outside the gene matches. CDR3 loop: CATSGTGANYGYTF. The CDR3 region has the DNA TGTGCCACCAGCGGGACAGGGGCAAACTATGGCTACACCTTC.

This clonotype was observed at least ten times. The chain carries TRBV6-5 and TRBJ2-1; possibly TRBD2 for D (6 bases). V dropped 6 bases and J dropped 8 bases, with 14 bases sitting between them. The germline CDR1 and CDR2 sequences are MNHEY and SVGAGI. The CDR3 is made up of 13 amino acids. The CDR3 DNA follows: TGTGCCAGCAGCCGCGGAGGGTACGATGAGCAGTTCTTC. It encodes CASSRGGYDEQFF.